The 29 T cell receptor beta chains below all came from one sample that was sequenced in a study of beta chain features in type 1 diabetes. These receptors have no identified antigens. Expressed TCRB transcripts were sequenced because the isolated RNA had all been reverse transcribed beforehand. Clones were sequenced by immunoSEQ multiplex PCR, and TCRdb holds only the in-frame ones, with some missing. The table has about 270,000 clones, roughly an eighth seen once. Study-wide findings and caveats: Type 1 diabetes patients showed a moderate but significant shortening of TCRB CDR3s in all four CD4+ subsets.

Sequenced input: naive CD4+ T cells from blood. All receptors derive from a man in his thirties or forties with type 1 diabetes.

This clone was seen a handful of times. CDR3 protein: CASSLDYSTDTQYF. CDR3 sequence (DNA): TGTGCCAGCAGTCTTGACTATAGCACAGATACGCAGTATTTT. V is TRBV6-1 and J is TRBJ2-3, with D perhaps TRBD2 (5 bases). Germline lookup yields CDR1 MNHNS and CDR2 SASEGT. Between the trimmed V and J ends, which lost 5 bases and 0 bases, there was a span of 9 bases. CDR3 length: 14 residues.

This chain joins TRBV9 and TRBJ2-1; D ambiguous. Germline V gene sequence: CDR1 SGDLS, CDR2 YYNGEE. Trimming took 1 base from V and 8 from J, leaving 10 bases between them. The CDR3 runs to 13 residues. In DNA form, the CDR3 reads TGTGCCAGCAGCGTACCCGTCGTCGATGAGCAGTTCTTC. This encodes CASSVPVVDEQFF. The entire variable domain, with the rest obtained from reference TRBV9 and TRBJ2-1, is as follows: DSGVTQTPKHLITATGQRVTLRCSPRSGDLSVYWYQQSLDQGLQFLIQYYNGEERAKGNILERFSAQQFPDLHSELNLSSLELGDSALYFCASSVPVVDEQFFGPGTRLTVL.

This clone was counted only a few times. V gene TRBV18 combines with J gene TRBJ2-2; TRBD2 is a possible D gene (5 bases). The CDR3 extends over 12 amino acids. Trimming shortened V by 1 base and J by 9 bases, and 6 bases separated the two germline ends. Germline lookup yields CDR1 KGHSH and CDR2 LQKENI. CDR3 DNA sequence: TGTGCCAGCTCACCACGGGAGCGGGAGCTGTTTTTT. Protein product: CASSPRERELFF.

This clone was seen more than once but under ten times. The rearrangement joins TRBV9 to TRBJ2-5; TRBD1 might be the D (5 bases). CDR1 is SGDLS, CDR2 YYNGEE, per germline. The CDR3 has 16 amino acids. Trimming stripped 0 bases from V and 1 base from J, with 13 bases between. The DNA of the CDR3 is TGTGCCAGCAGCGTAGGCAGAGCAGGGCGCCAAGAGACCCAGTACTTC. Translating it yields CASSVGRAGRQETQYF.

This clone occurred a few times. The rearrangement uses TRBV20-1 and TRBJ2-7; tentatively, D is TRBD1 (5 bases). CDR1 DFQATT and CDR2 SNEGSKA come from the germline V gene (reference sequence). This CDR3 has 11 residues. The CDR3 nucleotides are TGCAGCACAGGAAGTCGGTACGAGCAGTACTTC. This encodes CSTGSRYEQYF.

This sequence joins TRBV27 and TRBJ1-2, with 11 bases fitting TRBD1. The CDR3 is 20 amino acids. In germline, CDR1 is MNHEY, CDR2 SMNVEV (reference sequence). V trimming: 5 bases; J trimming: 5 bases; junction bases outside the gene matches: 22. CDR3 nucleotide sequence: TGTGCCAGCAGTCGGCCGCCGTTCGGGGACAGGGGGAGTCCCTCTTATGGCTACACCTTC. It specifies CASSRPPFGDRGSPSYGYTF.

The V call is TRBV19, the J call TRBJ1-4; D is perhaps TRBD1 (6 bases). This CDR3 has 12 residues. CDR1 and CDR2 (germline): LNHDA, SQIVND (reference sequence). V lost 5 bases and J lost 9, with 10 bases in between. The CDR3 bases are TGTGCCAGTAGTGCGGACAGACAAAAACTGTTTTTT. Protein sequence: CASSADRQKLFF.

This clone came up a few times. The genes are TRBV15 and TRBJ2-1; the D gene is possibly TRBD2 (5 bases). The V gene lost 0 bases and the J gene lost 2 bases, with 14 bases spanning the gap. CDR1 and CDR2 (germline): LNHNV, YYDKDF (reference sequence). This CDR3 spans 17 amino acids. CDR3 sequence (DNA): TGTGCCACCAGCAGAGATTCGTGGGAGAGTCCCTACAATGAGCAGTTCTTC. Its protein product is CATSRDSWESPYNEQFF. The variable domain in full, completed from reference TRBV15 and TRBJ2-1, reads DAMVIQNPRYQVTQFGKPVTLSCSQTLNHNVMYWYQQKSSQAPKLLFHYYDKDFNNEADTPDNFQSRRPNTSFCFLDIRSPGLGDTAMYLCATSRDSWESPYNEQFFGPGTRLTVL.

This clone was recorded a few times. V gene TRBV5-4 combines with J gene TRBJ2-5, with 8 bases identical to TRBD2. From germline, CDR1 is SGHNT and CDR2 YYREEE (reference sequence). There are 15 residues in the CDR3. Trimming cost V 3 bases and J 2 bases; bases outside gene matches: 6. CDR3 nucleotide sequence: TGTGCCAGCAGCTCGGGGGGGACTCTTCAAGAGACCCAGTACTTC. Its protein is CASSSGGTLQETQYF.

This clone has just a few counts. J is TRBJ2-1 and V is TRBV25-1, with a possible D match to TRBD2 (5 bases). Germline V gene sequence: CDR1 MGHDK, CDR2 SYGVNS. The CDR3 is 16 residues long. Trimming removed 1 base at V and 0 bases at J, with 10 bases between. The CDR3 DNA is TGTGCCAGCAGTGAATTTTATGGGAGCTCCTACAATGAGCAGTTCTTC. Protein: CASSEFYGSSYNEQFF.

The genes are TRBV4-2 and TRBJ2-7; 12 bases align to TRBD2. V lost 7 bases, J lost 4 bases, and 8 bases stayed unmatched. The CDR3 contains 15 residues. Germline-derived CDR1 and CDR2 are LGHNA and YNFKEQ. CDR3 sequence reads: CASTEGLAGPYEQYF. The CDR3 DNA reads TGTGCCAGCACCGAAGGACTAGCGGGACCGTACGAGCAGTACTTC.

The chain carries TRBV9 and TRBJ1-4; D remains unclear. Per germline, CDR1 SGDLS and CDR2 YYNGEE. The ends were cut back, 0 bases at V and 2 bases at J, with 8 bases in the middle. The CDR3 is 15 residues long. The CDR3 DNA reads as TGTGCCAGCAGCGTAGGCGGGCTGACTAATGAAAAACTGTTTTTT. Residues: CASSVGGLTNEKLFF.

The table lists this clone with a few counts. The CDR3 sequence is CASSLSRTGSYEQYF. The CDR3 bases are TGTGCCAGCAGTTTAAGCAGGACTGGCTCCTACGAGCAGTACTTC. The chain couples TRBV27 to TRBJ2-7, with D perhaps TRBD2 (5 bases). V was clipped by 2 bases and J by 0 bases, with 11 bases between them. The germline gives CDR1 MNHEY, CDR2 SMNVEV (reference sequence). The CDR3 is 15 residues long.

The chain links TRBV5-1 to TRBJ1-1, with D possibly TRBD1 on 5 matching bases. V was trimmed by 6 bases and J by 0 bases, leaving 12 bases between them. CDR3 length: 14 amino acids. The V gene's germline CDR1 is SGHRS and CDR2 YFSETQ. CDR3 nucleotides: TGCGCCAGCACCCTCGACAGAATGAACACTGAAGCTTTCTTT. Amino acids: CASTLDRMNTEAFF.

This clone was found a few times. The chain employs TRBV7-2 and TRBJ2-7, with D perhaps matching TRBD1 (5 bases). V shed 1 base and J shed 3 bases, with 10 bases lying between them. The V gene's germline CDR1 is SGHTA and CDR2 FQGNSA. This CDR3 region has 14 residues. The CDR3 reads CASSLGVRDYEQYF. For the CDR3, the DNA is TGTGCCAGCAGCTTAGGTGTCAGGGACTACGAGCAGTACTTC.

This clone was picked up a small number of times. The rearrangement uses TRBV2 and TRBJ2-1; a possible D gene is TRBD2 (6 bases). Per germline, CDR1 SNHLY and CDR2 FYNNEI. V lost 5 bases and J lost 6, with 20 bases in between. There are 16 residues in the CDR3. The CDR3 spells CASSQPTGLGGNEQFF. The CDR3 region has the DNA TGTGCCAGCAGTCAACCCACTGGGCTCGGGGGCAATGAGCAGTTCTTC.

The chain has TRBV28 and TRBJ2-1; maybe TRBD2 (6 bases). This CDR3 is built from 14 residues. V was shortened by 5 bases and J by 15 bases, with 23 bases between the two germline ends. In germline, CDR1 is MDHEN, CDR2 SYDVKM. CDR3 sequence: CASSPRNVWGGGFF. In DNA form, the CDR3 reads TGTGCCAGCAGTCCTCGTAATGTATGGGGAGGTGGGTTCTTC.

This clone was detected ten times or more. The chain recombines TRBV7-9 with TRBJ2-3; D gene ambiguous. Per the germline V gene, CDR1 is SEHNR and CDR2 is FQNEAQ (reference sequence). This CDR3 has 13 amino acids. Trimming removed 5 bases from V and 0 bases from J, with 6 bases in between. This CDR3 reads CASSATSTDTQYF. In nucleotides, the CDR3 is TGTGCCAGCAGCGCGACTAGCACAGATACGCAGTATTTT. The full variable domain, completed using reference TRBV7-9 and TRBJ2-3, is DTGVSQNPRHKITKRGQNVTFRCDPISEHNRLYWYRQTLGQGPEFLTYFQNEAQLEKSRLLSDRFSAERPKGSFSTLEIQRTEQGDSAMYLCASSATSTDTQYFGPGTRLTVL.

The rearrangement links TRBV19 to TRBJ2-4, with D unresolved. The CDR3 is 16 residues long. Trimming removed 5 bases from V and 1 base from J, with 15 bases in between. CDR1 LNHDA and CDR2 SQIVND come from the germline V gene (reference sequence). For the CDR3, the DNA is TGTGCCAGTAGTTTGAGAGGCAACCCTGCCAAAAACATTCAGTACTTC. It translates to CASSLRGNPAKNIQYF. Full variable domain (remainder filled in from reference TRBV19 and TRBJ2-4): DGGITQSPKYLFRKEGQNVTLSCEQNLNHDAMYWYRQDPGQGLRLIYYSQIVNDFQKGDIAEGYSVSREKKESFPLTVTSAQKNPTAFYLCASSLRGNPAKNIQYFGAGTRLSVL.

In this sample, this clone turned up a few times. The chain carries TRBV13 and TRBJ2-6; D gene uncertain. V shed 4 bases and J shed 4 bases, with 11 bases lying between them. In germline, CDR1 is PRHDT, CDR2 FYEKMQ (reference sequence). This CDR3 is built from 15 residues. In nucleotides, the CDR3 is TGTGCCAGCAGCTCTTCGTACTCCGGGGCCAACGTCCTGACTTTC. This sequence encodes CASSSSYSGANVLTF.

The rearrangement uses TRBV7-8 and TRBJ1-5; D not resolved. Germline V gives CDR1 SGHVS, CDR2 FQNEAQ. This CDR3 is built from 13 residues. With 5 bases removed from V and 5 bases from J, the gap between germline ends came to 10 bases. CDR3 in DNA: TGTGCCAGCAGCCCCGACCAGGATCAGCCCCAGCATTTT. It codes for CASSPDQDQPQHF.

The chain joins TRBV27 to TRBJ2-7; TRBD2 might be the D (5 bases). The V end lost 3 bases, the J end lost 4 bases, and 13 bases lay between the germline ends. The CDR3 consists of 14 residues. In germline, CDR1 is MNHEY, CDR2 SMNVEV (reference sequence). The CDR3 reads CASSFRGSGYEQYF. The CDR3 DNA reads as TGTGCCAGCAGTTTTCGAGGGAGCGGTTACGAGCAGTACTTC.

The sample holds a few counts of this clone. The chain links TRBV5-4 to TRBJ2-5; 14 bases agree with TRBD2. V was clipped by 3 bases and J by 4 bases; unmatched bases: 5. The CDR3 covers 16 residues. CDR1 SGHNT and CDR2 YYREEE come from the germline V gene (reference sequence). The CDR3 spells CASSSGLAGVVETQYF. In nucleotides, the CDR3 is TGTGCCAGCAGCTCGGGACTAGCGGGAGTGGTAGAGACCCAGTACTTC.

This chain joins TRBV11-2 and TRBJ2-2, with D maybe TRBD2 (6 bases). The V gene lost 5 bases and the J gene lost 1 base, with 14 bases spanning the gap. The CDR3 has 16 amino acids. Germline lookup yields CDR1 SGHAT and CDR2 FQNNGV. CDR3 sequence reads: CASSLPGLLNTGELFF. CDR3 nucleotide sequence: TGTGCCAGCAGCCTACCGGGACTCTTGAACACCGGGGAGCTGTTTTTT.

A few counts support this clone. The gene calls are TRBV10-2 and TRBJ1-5; D possibly corresponds to TRBD1 (5 bases). Trimming cost V 6 bases and J 7 bases, with 13 bases left between them. From germline, CDR1 is WSHSY and CDR2 SAAADI. This CDR3 has 13 residues. This chain's CDR3 is CASRWGGNQPQHF. In DNA, the CDR3 is TGCGCCAGCAGGTGGGGGGGTAACCAGCCCCAGCATTTT.

This clone occurred a few times. Other nucleotide sequences in the sample specify the same CDR3. V is TRBV28 and J is TRBJ2-7; the D is unclear. V lost 5 bases and J 4 bases, leaving 6 bases between the germline ends. The germline V gene has CDR1 MDHEN and CDR2 SYDVKM. The CDR3 has 11 amino acids. CDR3 protein: CASSRRYEQYF. CDR3 nucleotides: TGTGCCAGCAGTCGTAGATACGAGCAGTACTTC.

This clone was counted only a few times. The V call is TRBV2, the J call TRBJ1-1; no reliable D call. The V end lost 10 bases, the J end lost 4 bases, and 16 bases lay between the germline ends. The CDR3 loop spans 13 amino acids. Germline CDR1 is SNHLY and CDR2 is FYNNEI. CDR3 sequence (DNA): TGTGCCACAAGCGAGGAGATGAGCACTGAAGCTTTCTTT. Protein sequence: CATSEEMSTEAFF.

This chain uses TRBV6-6 with TRBJ1-5, with 10 nucleotides matching TRBD1. The CDR3 runs 16 residues. V trimming: 0 bases; J trimming: 7 bases; junction bases outside the gene matches: 6. In germline, CDR1 is MNHNY, CDR2 SVGAGI (reference sequence). CDR3 nucleotides: TGTGCCAGCAGTTACTCTATGGGGACAGGGGTACAGCCCCAGCATTTT. As protein: CASSYSMGTGVQPQHF.

This chain links TRBV6-5 with TRBJ1-4; 11 positions agree with TRBD1. The CDR3 is 15 amino acids. The germline V gene has CDR1 MNHEY and CDR2 SVGAGI. Unmatched junction bases numbered 8, after V lost 6 bases and J lost 8 bases. CDR3 sequence reads: CASRALDRGLEKLFF. CDR3 DNA: TGTGCCAGCAGAGCCCTGGACAGGGGGCTAGAAAAACTGTTTTTT.